The rows below give T cell receptor beta chains drawn from one sample of a study of T cells in Graves' hyperthyroidism and ophthalmopathy. TCRdb re-called the multiplex PCR reads with MiXCR, one entry per CDR3 protein. The repertoire holds approximately 380,000 distinct CDR3 sequences, approximately 18% seen once, with over 35% in the top ten. The sample was blood. The receptors come from a man between 18 and 35 years old with Graves' ophthalmopathy. The CDR3 runs from the conserved cysteine through the conserved F or W. Each record gives: CDR3 protein, CDR3 DNA, V gene, CDR3 length, J gene, clone size, D gene. D genes are given only for firm matches. Size is stated for part of the rows, as once, few or many counts, or as a class when the clone is expanded.

CDR3: CASSRGTAGSYEQYF
DNA: TGTGCCAGTAGTAGGGGCACGGCCGGATCCTACGAGCAGTACTTC
V: TRBV19
length: 15
J: TRBJ2-7
size: -
D: -

CDR3: CASSDRTGEPYGYTF
DNA: TGCGCCAGCAGCGATAGGACAGGCGAACCCTATGGCTACACCTTC
V: TRBV10-2
length: 15
J: TRBJ1-2
size: -
D: TRBD1

CDR3: CASSLTSGVYNEQFF
DNA: TGTGCCAGCAGTCTGACTAGCGGGGTCTACAATGAGCAGTTCTTC
V: TRBV12-3/TRBV12-4
length: 15
J: TRBJ2-1
size: many
D: TRBD2

CDR3: CASSQPQGAMSPLHF
DNA: TGTGCCAGCAGTCAACCTCAGGGGGCGATGTCACCCCTCCACTTT
V: TRBV6-2/TRBV6-3
length: 15
J: TRBJ1-6
size: -
D: TRBD1

CDR3: CATSDFWGGNSPLHF
DNA: TGTGCCACCAGTGATTTCTGGGGCGGTAATTCACCCCTCCACTTT
V: TRBV24-1
length: 15
J: TRBJ1-6
size: -
D: -

CDR3: CASSVEGLNEKLFF
DNA: TGTGCCAGCAGCGTAGAGGGCCTTAATGAAAAACTGTTTTTT
V: TRBV9
length: 14
J: TRBJ1-4
size: -
D: -

CDR3: CASSLGRTGMWNQPQHF
DNA: TGTGCCAGCAGTTTGGGTCGGACAGGCATGTGGAATCAGCCCCAGCATTTT
V: TRBV28
length: 17
J: TRBJ1-5
size: many
D: TRBD1

CDR3: CASSKSEKNIQYF
DNA: TGCGCCAGCAGTAAGTCAGAGAAAAACATTCAGTACTTC
V: TRBV5-1
length: 13
J: TRBJ2-4
size: few
D: -

CDR3: CASSYGGRDEQFF
DNA: TGTGCCAGCAGTTACGGGGGTAGGGATGAGCAGTTCTTC
V: TRBV6-9
length: 13
J: TRBJ2-1
size: -
D: -

CDR3: CATSDSTVTTEAFF
DNA: TGTGCCACCAGTGATTCGACAGTTACGACTGAAGCTTTCTTT
V: TRBV24-1
length: 14
J: TRBJ1-1
size: many
D: -

CDR3: CSATRPGVETQYF
DNA: TGCAGTGCAACAAGACCGGGGGTGGAGACCCAGTACTTC
V: TRBV20-1
length: 13
J: TRBJ2-5
size: many
D: -

CDR3: CASSQDLTGTRPNYGYTF
DNA: TGTGCCAGCAGCCAAGATCTGACAGGGACTCGACCTAACTATGGCTACACCTTC
V: TRBV3-1
length: 18
J: TRBJ1-2
size: many
D: TRBD1

CDR3: CATSRDRTYEQYF
DNA: TGTGCCACCAGCCGGGACAGGACCTACGAGCAGTACTTC
V: TRBV15
length: 13
J: TRBJ2-7
size: few
D: TRBD1

CDR3: CASSPRERGGPREQFF
DNA: TGTGCCAGCAGCCCGCGAGAGCGGGGGGGCCCTCGGGAGCAGTTCTTC
V: TRBV7-3
length: 16
J: TRBJ2-1
size: many
D: TRBD2

CDR3: CASRQDINEKLFF
DNA: TGTGCCAGCAGACAGGACATTAATGAAAAACTGTTTTTT
V: TRBV2
length: 13
J: TRBJ1-4
size: many
D: -

CDR3: CASSLGGVGNEQFF
DNA: TGTGCCAGCAGCCTTGGGGGGGTGGGAAATGAGCAGTTCTTC
V: TRBV7-3
length: 14
J: TRBJ2-1
size: many
D: TRBD2

CDR3: CASSTRAGGEYEQYF
DNA: TGTGCCAGCAGCACGAGGGCGGGGGGCGAGTACGAGCAGTACTTC
V: TRBV7-2
length: 15
J: TRBJ2-7
size: many
D: TRBD2

CDR3: CASSQDRVSNGNTIYF
DNA: TGTGCCAGCAGCCAAGATAGGGTTTCTAACGGAAACACCATATATTTT
V: TRBV3-1
length: 16
J: TRBJ1-3
size: few
D: -

CDR3: CSARTAGSSYEQYF
DNA: TGCAGTGCCCGGACGGCGGGGAGCTCCTACGAGCAGTACTTC
V: TRBV20-1
length: 14
J: TRBJ2-7
size: many
D: -

CDR3: CASSLGAQSNQPQHF
DNA: TGTGCCAGCAGTTTAGGGGCGCAGAGCAATCAGCCCCAGCATTTT
V: TRBV12-3/TRBV12-4
length: 15
J: TRBJ1-5
size: many
D: -

CDR3: CASSEGRTGSGLRYGYTF
DNA: TGTGCCAGCAGTGAAGGCCGGACAGGTAGCGGGTTGAGGTATGGCTACACCTTC
V: TRBV6-1
length: 18
J: TRBJ1-2
size: few
D: TRBD1

CDR3: CASSPSGGPDNEQLF
DNA: TGTGCCAGCAGTCCTAGCGGGGGGCCCGACAATGAGCAGCTCTTC
V: TRBV2
length: 15
J: TRBJ2-1
size: -
D: TRBD2

CDR3: CASSARTTYEQYF
DNA: TGTGCCAGCAGCGCCAGGACCACCTACGAGCAGTACTTC
V: TRBV7-9
length: 13
J: TRBJ2-7
size: few
D: -

CDR3: CASSELGAGGRGEQFF
DNA: TGTGCCAGCAGTGAGCTTGGGGCAGGTGGAAGGGGTGAGCAGTTCTTC
V: TRBV12-3/TRBV12-4
length: 16
J: TRBJ2-1
size: -
D: -

CDR3: CSARDVQGDWWGLQETQYF
DNA: TGCAGTGCTAGAGATGTCCAGGGAGATTGGTGGGGGTTACAAGAGACCCAGTACTTC
V: TRBV20-1
length: 19
J: TRBJ2-5
size: -
D: -

CDR3: CAISGDAAYEQYF
DNA: TGTGCCATCAGTGGGGACGCAGCCTACGAGCAGTACTTC
V: TRBV10-3
length: 13
J: TRBJ2-7
size: few
D: -

CDR3: CASSFREQDYEQYF
DNA: TGTGCCAGCAGTTTCAGGGAACAGGACTACGAGCAGTACTTC
V: TRBV6-2/TRBV6-3
length: 14
J: TRBJ2-7
size: many
D: -

CDR3: CASSQENSYGYTF
DNA: TGTGCCAGCAGCCAAGAAAACAGCTATGGCTACACCTTC
V: TRBV3-1
length: 13
J: TRBJ1-2
size: many
D: -

CDR3: CASSTSPGGGNQPQHF
DNA: TGTGCCAGCAGTACCTCCCCGGGAGGCGGCAATCAGCCCCAGCATTTT
V: TRBV12-3/TRBV12-4
length: 16
J: TRBJ1-5
size: few
D: -

CDR3: CASSQLLGGDTQYF
DNA: TGTGCCAGCAGCCAACTGTTGGGCGGGGATACGCAGTATTTT
V: TRBV3-1
length: 14
J: TRBJ2-3
size: many
D: -

CDR3: CASTGNTIYF
DNA: TGTGCCAGCACCGGAAACACCATATATTTT
V: TRBV12-3/TRBV12-4
length: 10
J: TRBJ1-3
size: -
D: -

CDR3: CASSYSSRGAGETQYF
DNA: TGTGCCAGCAGTTACTCGAGTCGGGGGGCAGGGGAGACCCAGTACTTC
V: TRBV6-6
length: 16
J: TRBJ2-5
size: many
D: -

CDR3: CASSDYVTDTQYF
DNA: TGTGCCAGCAGTGATTATGTTACAGATACGCAGTATTTT
V: TRBV2
length: 13
J: TRBJ2-3
size: -
D: -

CDR3: CAIRPGGWDGEAFF
DNA: TGTGCCATCAGACCTGGTGGCTGGGATGGTGAAGCTTTCTTT
V: TRBV10-3
length: 14
J: TRBJ1-1
size: many
D: -

CDR3: CATSDTPEQGLTMYYGYTF
DNA: TGTGCCACCAGTGATACGCCGGAACAGGGGCTTACTATGTACTATGGCTACACCTTC
V: TRBV24-1
length: 19
J: TRBJ1-2
size: once
D: TRBD1

CDR3: CASSPATNTEAFF
DNA: TGCGCCAGCAGCCCGGCCACAAACACTGAAGCTTTCTTT
V: TRBV5-1
length: 13
J: TRBJ1-1
size: many
D: -

CDR3: CASSSRGQGAYGYTF
DNA: TGTGCCAGTAGTTCACGGGGACAGGGGGCTTATGGCTACACCTTC
V: TRBV19
length: 15
J: TRBJ1-2
size: -
D: TRBD1

CDR3: CASQSNGVTTDTQYF
DNA: TGTGCCAGTCAGAGTAACGGAGTCACTACAGATACGCAGTATTTT
V: TRBV18
length: 15
J: TRBJ2-3
size: many
D: -

CDR3: CASSSSGSGGSQETQYF
DNA: TGTGCCAGCAGTTCCTCGGGGAGCGGGGGGTCCCAAGAGACCCAGTACTTC
V: TRBV27
length: 17
J: TRBJ2-5
size: few
D: TRBD2

CDR3: CASSSFPGPRDTEAFF
DNA: TGTGCCAGCAGCTCCTTCCCGGGACCCCGGGACACTGAAGCTTTCTTT
V: TRBV7-9
length: 16
J: TRBJ1-1
size: many
D: -

CDR3: CASKLGSEQFF
DNA: TGTGCCAGCAAACTCGGCTCCGAGCAGTTCTTC
V: TRBV12-3/TRBV12-4
length: 11
J: TRBJ2-1
size: many
D: -

CDR3: CASSRDSSGGAHNEQFF
DNA: TGTGCCAGCAGTCGGGACTCTAGCGGGGGGGCTCACAATGAGCAGTTCTTC
V: TRBV7-9
length: 17
J: TRBJ2-1
size: -
D: TRBD2

CDR3: CASSPPRAPTGELFF
DNA: TGCGCCAGCAGCCCCCCCAGGGCGCCCACCGGGGAGCTGTTTTTT
V: TRBV4-1
length: 15
J: TRBJ2-2
size: once
D: -

CDR3: CASSSPGQGARSGNTIYF
DNA: TGTGCCAGCAGTTCACCGGGACAGGGGGCCCGCTCTGGAAACACCATATATTTT
V: TRBV9
length: 18
J: TRBJ1-3
size: -
D: TRBD1

CDR3: CASSYAPGSSTDTQYF
DNA: TGTGCCAGCAGTTACGCCCCCGGGAGTAGCACAGATACGCAGTATTTT
V: TRBV6-6
length: 16
J: TRBJ2-3
size: many
D: -

CDR3: CASSPWDGSTDTQYF
DNA: TGTGCCAGCAGCCCTTGGGACGGTAGCACAGATACGCAGTATTTT
V: TRBV7-6
length: 15
J: TRBJ2-3
size: -
D: -

CDR3: CASSSGTLVYNSPLHF
DNA: TGTGCCAGCAGTTCCGGGACATTGGTTTATAATTCACCCCTCCACTTT
V: TRBV12-3/TRBV12-4
length: 16
J: TRBJ1-6
size: many
D: -

CDR3: CASRGRVSPLHF
DNA: TGTGCCAGCAGGGGACGGGTTTCACCCCTCCACTTT
V: TRBV12-3/TRBV12-4
length: 12
J: TRBJ1-6
size: many
D: -

CDR3: CASSEDRVAPYEQYF
DNA: TGTGCCAGCAGTGAGGACAGGGTTGCCCCCTACGAGCAGTACTTC
V: TRBV6-1
length: 15
J: TRBJ2-7
size: many
D: TRBD1

CDR3: CASSSGLKRGAETQYF
DNA: TGTGCTAGCAGTTCCGGACTAAAGCGGGGGGCGGAGACCCAGTACTTC
V: TRBV7-7
length: 16
J: TRBJ2-5
size: few
D: TRBD2

CDR3: CASSFHLAREGAYGYTF
DNA: TGTGCCAGCAGTTTCCATTTAGCCAGGGAGGGGGCCTATGGCTACACCTTC
V: TRBV6-1
length: 17
J: TRBJ1-2
size: -
D: TRBD1

CDR3: CASSPLQGAVNIQYF
DNA: TGTGCCAGCAGCCCATTACAGGGGGCTGTAAACATTCAGTACTTC
V: TRBV11-2
length: 15
J: TRBJ2-4
size: many
D: TRBD1

CDR3: CSARVLAGGPNEQFF
DNA: TGCAGTGCTAGAGTTTTGGCGGGGGGGCCCAATGAGCAGTTCTTC
V: TRBV20-1
length: 15
J: TRBJ2-1
size: many
D: TRBD2